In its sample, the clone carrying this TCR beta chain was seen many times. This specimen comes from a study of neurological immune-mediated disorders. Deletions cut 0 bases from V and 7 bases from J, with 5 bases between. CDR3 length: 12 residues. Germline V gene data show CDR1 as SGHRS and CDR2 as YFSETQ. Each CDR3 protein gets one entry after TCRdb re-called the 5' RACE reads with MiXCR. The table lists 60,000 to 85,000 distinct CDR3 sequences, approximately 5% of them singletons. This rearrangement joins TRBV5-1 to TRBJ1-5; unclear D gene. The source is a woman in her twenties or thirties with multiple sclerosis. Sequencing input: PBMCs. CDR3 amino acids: CASSLDGQPQHF. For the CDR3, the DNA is TGCGCCAGCAGCTTGGACGGCCAGCCCCAGCATTTT. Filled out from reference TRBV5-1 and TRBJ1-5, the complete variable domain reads KAGVTQTPRYLIKTRGQQVTLSCSPISGHRSVSWYQQTPGQGLQFLFEYFSETQRNKGNFPGRFSGRQFSNSRSEMNVSTLELGDSALYLCASSLDGQPQHFGDGTRLSIL.